This T cell receptor beta chain emerged from a study of blood T cell repertoires in COVID-19. Turning to the study itself: T cells, B-cell-depleted T cells, or PBMCs provided the cDNA or gDNA that served as material.

CDR1 and CDR2 from the germline V gene are LGHDT and YNNKEL (reference sequence). This CDR3 is 15 amino acids long. Trimming took 4 bases from V and 8 from J; bases not matched to a gene: 8. This clone appeared a single time. Original analysis: Amplified reference gene primers provided the basis for estimating nucleated cell counts. Some clones are missing from TCRdb's copy, which holds only in-frame ones; the method was immunoSEQ multiplex PCR. Clone size and the V and J calls come from that table; the DNA yielded D and trimming. The profile shows about 170,000 clones, approximately 84% of them singletons.

Specimen: peripheral blood. The TCR originated in a human donor with acute or convalescent COVID-19. The donor label of this sample is uncertain. The chain combines TRBV3-1 (or the pseudogene TRBV3-2) with TRBJ1-4; 9 positions agree with TRBD1. CDR3 DNA sequence: TGTGCCAGCAGCCCCCGGGGACAGGGTTACGAAAAACTGTTTTTT. As protein: CASSPRGQGYEKLFF.